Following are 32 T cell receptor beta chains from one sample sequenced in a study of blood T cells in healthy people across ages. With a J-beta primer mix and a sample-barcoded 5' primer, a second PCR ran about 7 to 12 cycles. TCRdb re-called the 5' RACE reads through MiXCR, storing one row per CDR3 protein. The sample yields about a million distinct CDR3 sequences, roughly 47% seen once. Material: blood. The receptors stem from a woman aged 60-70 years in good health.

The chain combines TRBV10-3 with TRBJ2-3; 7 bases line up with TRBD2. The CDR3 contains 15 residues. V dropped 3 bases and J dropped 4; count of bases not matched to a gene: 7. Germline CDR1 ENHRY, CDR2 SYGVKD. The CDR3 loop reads CAISERQGGSDTQYF. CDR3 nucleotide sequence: TGTGCCATCAGTGAACGTCAGGGAGGGTCAGATACGCAGTATTTT.

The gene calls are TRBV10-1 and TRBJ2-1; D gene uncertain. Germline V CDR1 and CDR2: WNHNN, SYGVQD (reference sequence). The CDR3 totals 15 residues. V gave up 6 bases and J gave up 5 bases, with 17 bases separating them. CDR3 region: CASRADLIANNEQFF. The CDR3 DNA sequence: TGCGCCAGCAGAGCCGACTTGATAGCCAACAATGAGCAGTTCTTC.

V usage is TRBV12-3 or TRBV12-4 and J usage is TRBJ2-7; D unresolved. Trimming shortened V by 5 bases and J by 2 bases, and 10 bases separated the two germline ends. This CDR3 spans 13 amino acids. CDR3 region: CASSGKAPYEQYF. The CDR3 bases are TGTGCCAGCAGTGGGAAAGCCCCCTACGAGCAGTACTTC.

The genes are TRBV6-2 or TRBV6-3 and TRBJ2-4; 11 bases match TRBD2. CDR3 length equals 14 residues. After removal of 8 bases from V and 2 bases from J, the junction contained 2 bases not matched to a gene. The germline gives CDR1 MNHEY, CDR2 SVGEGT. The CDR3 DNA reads TGTGCCAGCCGACTAGCGGGGACCAAAAACATTCAGTACTTC. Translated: CASRLAGTKNIQYF.

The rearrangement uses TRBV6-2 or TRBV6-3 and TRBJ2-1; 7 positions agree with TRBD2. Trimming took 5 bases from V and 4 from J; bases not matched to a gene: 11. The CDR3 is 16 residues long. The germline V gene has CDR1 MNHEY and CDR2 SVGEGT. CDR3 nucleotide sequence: TGTGCCAGCAGTCCCGAAGGAGCGGGATGGTACAATGAGCAGTTCTTC. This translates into CASSPEGAGWYNEQFF.

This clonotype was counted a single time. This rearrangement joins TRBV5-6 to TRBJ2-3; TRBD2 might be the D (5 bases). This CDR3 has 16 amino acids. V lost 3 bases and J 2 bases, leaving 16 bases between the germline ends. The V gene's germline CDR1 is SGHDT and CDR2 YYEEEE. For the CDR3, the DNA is TGTGCCAGCAGCTCGTGGGAGCGGAGAATCACAGATACGCAGTATTTT. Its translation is CASSSWERRITDTQYF.

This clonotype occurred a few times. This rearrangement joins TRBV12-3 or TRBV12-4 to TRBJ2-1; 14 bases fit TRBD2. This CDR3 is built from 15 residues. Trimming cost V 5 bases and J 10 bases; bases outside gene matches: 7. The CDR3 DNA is TGTGCCAGCAGTCCGACTAGCGGGAGGGCTGGGGAGCAGTTCTTC. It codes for CASSPTSGRAGEQFF.

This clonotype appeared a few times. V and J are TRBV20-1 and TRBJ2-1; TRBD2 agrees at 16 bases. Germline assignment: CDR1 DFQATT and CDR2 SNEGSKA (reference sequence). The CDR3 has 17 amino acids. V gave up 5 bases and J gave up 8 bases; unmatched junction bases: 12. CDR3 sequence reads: CSAYPGLAGGDLDEQFF. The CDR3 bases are TGCAGTGCTTACCCGGGACTAGCGGGAGGGGATTTAGATGAGCAGTTCTTC.

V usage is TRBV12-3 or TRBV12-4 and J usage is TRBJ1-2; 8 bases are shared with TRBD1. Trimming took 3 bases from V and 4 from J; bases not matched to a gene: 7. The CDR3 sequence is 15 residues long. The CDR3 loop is CASSFIDRGTYGYTF. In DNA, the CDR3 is TGTGCCAGCAGTTTTATCGACAGGGGTACCTATGGCTACACCTTC.

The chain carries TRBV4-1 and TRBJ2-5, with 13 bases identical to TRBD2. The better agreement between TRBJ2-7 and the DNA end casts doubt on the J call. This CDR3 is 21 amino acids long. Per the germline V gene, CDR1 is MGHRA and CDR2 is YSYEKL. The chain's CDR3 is CASSRLGLAGVQALWSYEQYF. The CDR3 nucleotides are TGCGCCAGCAGCCGACTTGGACTAGCGGGAGTACAAGCTCTCTGGAGCTACGAGCAGTACTTC.

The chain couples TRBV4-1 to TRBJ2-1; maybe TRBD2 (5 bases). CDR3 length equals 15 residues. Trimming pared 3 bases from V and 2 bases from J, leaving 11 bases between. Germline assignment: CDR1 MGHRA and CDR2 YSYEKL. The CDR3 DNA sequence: TGCGCCAGCAGCCAGTCCGGGAATCCCTACAATGAGCAGTTCTTC. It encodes CASSQSGNPYNEQFF.

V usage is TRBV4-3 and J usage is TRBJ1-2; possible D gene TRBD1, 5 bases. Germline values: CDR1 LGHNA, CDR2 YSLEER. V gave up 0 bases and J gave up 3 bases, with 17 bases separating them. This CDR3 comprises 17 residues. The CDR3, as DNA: TGCGCCAGCAGCCAAGATCTGTTTGGGCTGGGGGACTATGGCTACACCTTC. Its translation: CASSQDLFGLGDYGYTF.

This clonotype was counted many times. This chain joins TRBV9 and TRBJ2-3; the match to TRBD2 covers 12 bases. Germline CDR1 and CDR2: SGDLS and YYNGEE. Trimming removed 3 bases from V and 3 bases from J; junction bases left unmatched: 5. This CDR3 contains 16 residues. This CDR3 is CASSALAGGRTDTQYF. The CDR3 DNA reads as TGTGCCAGCAGCGCCCTAGCGGGAGGGAGGACAGATACGCAGTATTTT.

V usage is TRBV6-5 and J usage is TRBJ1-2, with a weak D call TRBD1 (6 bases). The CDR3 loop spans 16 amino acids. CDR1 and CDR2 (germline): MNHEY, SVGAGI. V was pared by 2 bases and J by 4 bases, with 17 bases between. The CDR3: CASSYRGTPTGYGYTF. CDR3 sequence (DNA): TGTGCCAGCAGTTACAGGGGGACGCCGACAGGCTATGGCTACACCTTC.

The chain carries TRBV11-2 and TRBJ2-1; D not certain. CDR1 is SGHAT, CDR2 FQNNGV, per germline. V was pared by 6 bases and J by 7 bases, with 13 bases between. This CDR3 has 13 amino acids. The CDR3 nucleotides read TGTGCCAGCAGGATAGCCGGCTCGAATGAGCAGTTCTTC. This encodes CASRIAGSNEQFF.

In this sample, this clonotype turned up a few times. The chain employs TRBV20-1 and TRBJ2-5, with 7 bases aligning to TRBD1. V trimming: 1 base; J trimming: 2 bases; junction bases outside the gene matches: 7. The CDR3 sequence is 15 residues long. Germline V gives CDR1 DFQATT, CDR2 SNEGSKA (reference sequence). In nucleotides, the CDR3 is TGCAGTGCTAGAGTTGGGACAGCCCTTCAAGAGACCCAGTACTTC. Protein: CSARVGTALQETQYF.

Here the CDR3 reads CSARDGGTSYLEQFF. The CDR3 DNA reads as TGCAGTGCTAGAGATGGGGGGACTAGCTACCTTGAGCAGTTCTTC. The chain recombines TRBV20-1 with TRBJ2-1; 9 bases are shared with TRBD2. The CDR3 has 15 residues. V shed 0 bases, J shed 9 bases, and the junction held 9 bases outside the gene matches. CDR1 is DFQATT, CDR2 SNEGSKA, per germline (reference sequence).

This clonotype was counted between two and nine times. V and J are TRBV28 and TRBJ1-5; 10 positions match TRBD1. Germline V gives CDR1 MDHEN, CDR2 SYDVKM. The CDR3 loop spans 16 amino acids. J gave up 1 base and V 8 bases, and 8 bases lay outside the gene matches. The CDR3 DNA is TGTGCCAGCCAGACAGGGGGCGGTGGAAGCAATCAGCCCCAGCATTTT. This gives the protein CASQTGGGGSNQPQHF.

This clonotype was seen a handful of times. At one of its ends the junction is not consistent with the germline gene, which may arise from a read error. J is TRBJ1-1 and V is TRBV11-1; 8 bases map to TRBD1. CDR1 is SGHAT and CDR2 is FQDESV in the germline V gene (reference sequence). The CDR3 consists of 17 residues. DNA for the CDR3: TGTGCCAGCAGCTTGAATCGGCCAGGGGGCCAGAACGCTGAAGCTTTCTTT. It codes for CASSLNRPGGQNAEAFF.

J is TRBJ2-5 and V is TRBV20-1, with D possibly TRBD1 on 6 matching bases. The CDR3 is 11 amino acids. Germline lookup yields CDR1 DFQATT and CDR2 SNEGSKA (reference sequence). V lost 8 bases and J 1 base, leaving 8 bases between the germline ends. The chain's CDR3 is CSSRGQETQYF. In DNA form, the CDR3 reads TGCAGTAGCAGGGGCCAAGAGACCCAGTACTTC.

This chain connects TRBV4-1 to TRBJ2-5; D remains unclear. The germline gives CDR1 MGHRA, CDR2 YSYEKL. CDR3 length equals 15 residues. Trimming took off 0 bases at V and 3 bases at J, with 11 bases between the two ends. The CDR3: CASSQEPYLKETQYF. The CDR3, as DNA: TGCGCCAGCAGCCAAGAACCCTATCTCAAAGAGACCCAGTACTTC.

CDR3 residues: CASSPRGVLSYNEQYF. The CDR3 coding sequence is TGCGCCAGCAGCCCGAGGGGGGTTTTAAGCTACAATGAGCAGTACTTC. The chain couples TRBV5-1 to TRBJ2-7, with D perhaps matching TRBD1 or TRBD2 (6 bases each). With 4 bases removed from V and 7 bases from J, the gap between germline ends came to 24 bases. CDR3 length: 16 residues. Germline-derived CDR1 and CDR2 are SGHRS and YFSETQ.

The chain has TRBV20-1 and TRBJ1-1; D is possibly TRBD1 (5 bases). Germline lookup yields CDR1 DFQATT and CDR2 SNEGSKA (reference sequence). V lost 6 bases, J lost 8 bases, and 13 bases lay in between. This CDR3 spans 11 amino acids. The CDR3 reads CSAAGLKEAFF. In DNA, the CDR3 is TGCAGTGCAGCGGGACTTAAAGAAGCTTTCTTT.

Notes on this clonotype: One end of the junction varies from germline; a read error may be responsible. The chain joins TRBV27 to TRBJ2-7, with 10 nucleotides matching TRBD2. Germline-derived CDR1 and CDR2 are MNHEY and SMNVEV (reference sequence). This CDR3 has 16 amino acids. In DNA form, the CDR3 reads TGTGCCAGCAGTCACATATTAGCGGGAGGATCCTACGAGCGGTACTTC. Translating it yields CASSHILAGGSYERYF.

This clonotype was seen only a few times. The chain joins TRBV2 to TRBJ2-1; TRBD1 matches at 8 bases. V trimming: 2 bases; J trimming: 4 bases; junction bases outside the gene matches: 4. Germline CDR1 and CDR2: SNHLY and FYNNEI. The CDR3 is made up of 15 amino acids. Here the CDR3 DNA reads TGTGCCAGCAGTGAAAAAGGGACAGGATACAATGAGCAGTTCTTC. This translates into CASSEKGTGYNEQFF.

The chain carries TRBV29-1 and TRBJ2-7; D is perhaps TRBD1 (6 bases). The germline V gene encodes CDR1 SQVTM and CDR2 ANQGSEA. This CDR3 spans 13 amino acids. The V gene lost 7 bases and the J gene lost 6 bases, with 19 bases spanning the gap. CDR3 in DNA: TGCAGCGCAGGGGACCCGACTTGGAGCGAGCAGTACTTC. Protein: CSAGDPTWSEQYF.

This CDR3 reads CSVDVYNEQFF. CDR3 bases: TGCAGCGTGGATGTGTACAATGAGCAGTTCTTC. The chain carries TRBV29-1 and TRBJ2-1, with no clear D. Germline CDR1 reads SQVTM; CDR2 reads ANQGSEA. The CDR3 has 11 amino acids. V lost 6 bases and J lost 4, with 7 bases in between.

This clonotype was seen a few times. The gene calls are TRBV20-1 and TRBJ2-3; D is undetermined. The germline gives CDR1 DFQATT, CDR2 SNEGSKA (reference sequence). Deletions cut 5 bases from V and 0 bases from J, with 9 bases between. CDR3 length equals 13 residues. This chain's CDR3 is CSAPTTSTDTQYF. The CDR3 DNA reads TGCAGTGCTCCTACCACGAGCACAGATACGCAGTATTTT.

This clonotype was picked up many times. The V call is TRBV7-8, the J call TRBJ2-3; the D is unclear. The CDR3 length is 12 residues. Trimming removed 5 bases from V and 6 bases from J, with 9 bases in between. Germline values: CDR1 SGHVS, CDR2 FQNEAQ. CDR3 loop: CASSPLWDTQYF. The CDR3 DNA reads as TGTGCCAGCAGCCCACTATGGGATACGCAGTATTTT.

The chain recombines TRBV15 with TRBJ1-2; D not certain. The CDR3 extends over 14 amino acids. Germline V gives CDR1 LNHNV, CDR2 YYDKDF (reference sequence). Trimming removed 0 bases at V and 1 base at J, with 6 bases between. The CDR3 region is CATSREVGNYGYTF. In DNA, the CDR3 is TGTGCCACCAGCAGAGAAGTCGGTAACTATGGCTACACCTTC.

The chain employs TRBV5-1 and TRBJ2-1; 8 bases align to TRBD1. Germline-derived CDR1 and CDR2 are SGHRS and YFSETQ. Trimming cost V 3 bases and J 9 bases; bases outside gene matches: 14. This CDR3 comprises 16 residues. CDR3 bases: TGCGCCAGCAGCTCCAACCCGGGACAGGCACGGGGTGAGCAGTTCTTC. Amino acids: CASSSNPGQARGEQFF.

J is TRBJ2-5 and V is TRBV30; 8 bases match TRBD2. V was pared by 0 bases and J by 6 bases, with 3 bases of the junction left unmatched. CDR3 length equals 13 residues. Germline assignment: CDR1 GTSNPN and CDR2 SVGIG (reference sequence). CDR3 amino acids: CAWSVSGGKTQYF. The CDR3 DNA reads TGTGCCTGGAGTGTCTCGGGAGGGAAGACCCAGTACTTC.